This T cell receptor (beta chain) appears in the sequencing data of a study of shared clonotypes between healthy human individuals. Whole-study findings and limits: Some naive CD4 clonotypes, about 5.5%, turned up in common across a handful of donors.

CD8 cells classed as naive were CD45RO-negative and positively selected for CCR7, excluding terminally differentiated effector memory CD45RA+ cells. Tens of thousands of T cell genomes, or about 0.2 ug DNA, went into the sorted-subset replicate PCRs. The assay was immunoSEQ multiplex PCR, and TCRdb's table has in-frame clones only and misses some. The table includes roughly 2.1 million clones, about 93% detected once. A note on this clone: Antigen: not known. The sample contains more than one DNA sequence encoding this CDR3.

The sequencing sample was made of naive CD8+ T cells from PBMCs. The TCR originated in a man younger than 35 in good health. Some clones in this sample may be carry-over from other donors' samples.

CDR3 protein: CASSLSGTEAFF. The CDR3 DNA reads as TGTGCCAGCAGCTTATCTGGCACTGAAGCTTTCTTT. The V call is TRBV7-9, the J call TRBJ1-1; D is uncertain. Germline loops: CDR1 SEHNR, CDR2 FQNEAQ (reference sequence). The CDR3 covers 12 residues. The V and J ends lost 2 bases and 4 bases respectively, with 5 bases between them.